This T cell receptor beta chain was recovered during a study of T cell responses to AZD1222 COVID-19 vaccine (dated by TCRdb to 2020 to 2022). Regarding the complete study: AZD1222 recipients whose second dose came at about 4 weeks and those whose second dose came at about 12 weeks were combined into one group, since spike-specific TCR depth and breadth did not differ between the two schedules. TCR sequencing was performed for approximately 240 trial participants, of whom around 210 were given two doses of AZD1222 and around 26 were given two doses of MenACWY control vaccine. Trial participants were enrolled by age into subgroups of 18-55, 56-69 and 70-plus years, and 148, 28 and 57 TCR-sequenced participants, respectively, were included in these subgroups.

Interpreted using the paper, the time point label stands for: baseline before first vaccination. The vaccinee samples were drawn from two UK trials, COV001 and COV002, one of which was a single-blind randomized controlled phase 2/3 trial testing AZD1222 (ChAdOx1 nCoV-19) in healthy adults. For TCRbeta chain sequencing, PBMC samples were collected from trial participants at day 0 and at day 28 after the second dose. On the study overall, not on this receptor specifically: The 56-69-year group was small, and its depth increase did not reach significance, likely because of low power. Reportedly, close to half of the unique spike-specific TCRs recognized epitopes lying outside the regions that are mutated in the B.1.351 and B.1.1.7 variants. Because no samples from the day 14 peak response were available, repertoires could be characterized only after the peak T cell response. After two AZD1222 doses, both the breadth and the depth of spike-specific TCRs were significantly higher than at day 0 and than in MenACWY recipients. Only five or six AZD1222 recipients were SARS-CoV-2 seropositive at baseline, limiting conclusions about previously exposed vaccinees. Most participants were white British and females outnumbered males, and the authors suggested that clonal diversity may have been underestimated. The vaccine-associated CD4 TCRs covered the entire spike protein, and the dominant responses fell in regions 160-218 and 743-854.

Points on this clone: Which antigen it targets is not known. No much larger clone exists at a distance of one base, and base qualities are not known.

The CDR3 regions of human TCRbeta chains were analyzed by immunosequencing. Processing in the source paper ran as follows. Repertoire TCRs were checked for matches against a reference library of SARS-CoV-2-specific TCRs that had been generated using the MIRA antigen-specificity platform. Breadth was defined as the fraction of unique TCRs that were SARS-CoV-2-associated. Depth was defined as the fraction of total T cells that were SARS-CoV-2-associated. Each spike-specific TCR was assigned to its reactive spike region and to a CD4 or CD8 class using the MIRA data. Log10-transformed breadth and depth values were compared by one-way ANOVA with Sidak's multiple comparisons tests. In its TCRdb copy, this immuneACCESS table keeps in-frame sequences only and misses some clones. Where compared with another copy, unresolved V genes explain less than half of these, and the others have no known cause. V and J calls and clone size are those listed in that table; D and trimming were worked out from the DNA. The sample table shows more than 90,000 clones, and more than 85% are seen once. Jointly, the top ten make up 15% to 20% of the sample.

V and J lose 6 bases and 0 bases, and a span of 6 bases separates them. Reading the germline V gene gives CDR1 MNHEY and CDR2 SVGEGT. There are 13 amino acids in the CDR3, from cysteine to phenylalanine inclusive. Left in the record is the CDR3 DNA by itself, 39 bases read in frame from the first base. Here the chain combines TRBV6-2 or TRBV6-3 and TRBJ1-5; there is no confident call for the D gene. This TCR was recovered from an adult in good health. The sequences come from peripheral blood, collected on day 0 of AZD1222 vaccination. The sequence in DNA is TGTGCCAGCAGCCTTCATAGCAATCAGCCCCAGCATTTT. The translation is CASSLHSNQPQHF.